This TCR beta chain was sequenced during a study of blood T cell repertoires in COVID-19. Study summary: Sites across the United States, Italy and Spain contributed samples from acute and convalescent COVID-19. Sources were T cells, B-cell-depleted T cells, or PBMCs; the material itself was cDNA or gDNA.

Original processing notes: By means of reference gene primer amplification, nucleated cell counts were estimated. Clones were sequenced by immunoSEQ multiplex PCR, and TCRdb holds only the in-frame ones, with some missing. The V and J calls and clone size were taken over from that table, and D and trimming were inferred from the DNA. The sample yields hundreds of thousands of clones, 84% seen once. The source is a woman of 80 years or more with active or convalescent COVID-19. Sequencing input: peripheral blood.

CDR3 nucleotides: TGTGCCAGCAGCCCATTCCCAGGGGGCGATGGCTACACCTTC. Its protein is CASSPFPGGDGYTF. This sequence joins TRBV3-1 (or the pseudogene TRBV3-2) and TRBJ1-2, with TRBD1 matching 8 bases. The CDR3 runs to 14 residues. Germline V gives CDR1 LGHDT, CDR2 YNNKEL (reference sequence). The V gene end was trimmed by 4 bases and the J gene end by 6 bases; junction bases not matched to a gene: 7.